Listed here is a single TCR beta chain. The antigen is unknown. A read error is possible here, since a much larger clone lies one base away. The draw of peripheral blood yielded ten milliliters from each donor. The data belong to a study of blood T cells in healthy people across ages. Findings of the study overall: Estimated diversity across one million T cells was deemed an underestimate. Roughly linear age-related decline in beta diversity appeared, significant by age 40. Naive CD4+ cells and diversity were both higher in long-lived donors than in aged donors.

Germline CDR1 reads MNHEY; CDR2 reads SMNVEV (reference sequence). Trimming left V 6 bases short and J 2 bases short, with 14 bases between. This CDR3 is 14 amino acids long. PCR was performed a second time for roughly 7 to 12 cycles using a sample-barcoded 5' primer and a J-beta primer mix. MiXCR, applied by TCRdb to the 5' RACE reads, yields one record per CDR3 protein. The sample lists 1.5 million to 2 million distinct CDR3 sequences, about 28% occurring once. This TCR was recovered from a woman aged 30 to 39 in good health. The sample comprised blood. The J gene is TRBJ2-7, the V gene TRBV27, with a possible D match to TRBD1 (6 bases). The CDR3 loop reads CASRSWDNPYEQYF. In nucleotides, the CDR3 is TGTGCCAGCAGGAGCTGGGACAACCCCTACGAGCAGTACTTC.